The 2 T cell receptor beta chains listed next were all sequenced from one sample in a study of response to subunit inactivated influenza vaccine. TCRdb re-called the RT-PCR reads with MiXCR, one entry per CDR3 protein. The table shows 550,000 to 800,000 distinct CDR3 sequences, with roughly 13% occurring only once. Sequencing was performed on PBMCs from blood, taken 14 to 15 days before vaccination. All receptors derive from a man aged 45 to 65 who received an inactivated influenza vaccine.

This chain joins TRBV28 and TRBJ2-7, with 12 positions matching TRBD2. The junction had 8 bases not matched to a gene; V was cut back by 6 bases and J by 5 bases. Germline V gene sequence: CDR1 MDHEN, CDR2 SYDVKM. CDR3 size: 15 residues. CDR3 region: CASRGGTSGWDEQYF. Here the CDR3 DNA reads TGTGCCAGCAGAGGGGGGACTAGCGGGTGGGACGAGCAGTACTTC.

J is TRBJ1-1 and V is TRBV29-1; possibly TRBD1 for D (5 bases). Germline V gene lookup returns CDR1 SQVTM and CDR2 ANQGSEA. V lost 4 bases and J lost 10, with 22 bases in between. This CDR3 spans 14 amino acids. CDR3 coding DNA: TGCAGCGTTGGGGATTCCAAGGGGATAGGAGGAGCTTTCTTT. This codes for CSVGDSKGIGGAFF.